Sequencing of this TCR beta chain was carried out in a study of cytomegalovirus exposure and HLA in healthy donors. Study-wide results and limits: The study labeled more than 150 TCR beta chains cytomegalovirus-associated. A later analysis showed TCR association rates differing by HLA locus, peaking at DRB1 and lowest at HLA-C.

With respect to this clone: The antigen is unknown.

V was pared by 0 bases and J by 1 base, with 10 bases of the junction left unmatched. The CDR3 length is 18 residues. CDR1 is MNHEY and CDR2 is SMNVEV in the germline V gene (reference sequence). PCR primers comprised 60 Vbeta and 13 Jbeta primers. Using immunoSEQ multiplex PCR, the repertoire was profiled, and TCRdb retains in-frame clones only, with some absent. Among about 120,000 clones, roughly 82% were seen once, and the ten largest hold around 1.4%. Sample: PBMCs. The clonotype comes from a woman aged 18-29 years in good health and CMV-seronegative. V and J are TRBV27 and TRBJ1-2; 8 bases are shared with TRBD1. The chain's CDR3 is CASSLSSRVDRGNYGYTF. CDR3 DNA: TGTGCCAGCAGTTTATCCAGCAGAGTCGACAGGGGTAACTATGGCTACACCTTC.